The clone carrying this T cell receptor beta chain was observed at least ten times. Its matching antigen is unknown. This entry belongs to a study of T cells in Graves' hyperthyroidism and ophthalmopathy. About the study: Blood was drawn when the patient was first diagnosed and still untreated. Whole-study results and caveats: A 13 V-J model separated ophthalmopathy from stable hyperthyroidism.

The CDR3 contains 15 residues. CDR1 and CDR2 (germline): GTSNPN, SVGIG (reference sequence). The ends were cut back, 0 bases at V and 2 bases at J, with 14 bases in the middle. TCR beta CDR3 region amplification was performed from RNA transcripts. The HTBI primer set served for first-round RT-PCR of the TCR CDR3. TCRdb called the multiplex PCR reads again in MiXCR, with one record for every CDR3 protein. The data show about 640,000 distinct CDR3 sequences, with 20% seen just once and more than 30% held by the top ten. V and J are TRBV30 and TRBJ2-7, with a tentative D call TRBD1 (6 bases). The receptor was isolated from a man younger than 45 with Graves' ophthalmopathy. Sequences were obtained from blood. The CDR3 is CAWSVLAGATYEQYF. In DNA, the CDR3 is TGTGCCTGGAGTGTACTGGCAGGGGCAACCTACGAGCAGTACTTC. Filled out from reference TRBV30 and TRBJ2-7, the complete variable domain reads SQTIHQWPATLVQPVGSPLSLECTVEGTSNPNLYWYRQAAGRGLQLLFYSVGIGQISSEVPQNLSASRPQDRQFILSSKKLLLSDSGFYLCAWSVLAGATYEQYFGPGTRLTVT.